Listed here are 32 T cell receptor beta chains from one sample, sequenced in a study of T-cell memory formation after mild COVID-19. TCRdb re-called the 5' RACE reads through MiXCR, storing one row per CDR3 protein. The sample consists of roughly 610,000 distinct CDR3 sequences, about 18% of them appearing once. The specimen sequenced was PBMCs or a T cell subset sorted from them (not recorded which). The source is an adult woman who had mild COVID-19 (a few samples of this study predate the infection). Cell type and time point are not known.

V usage is TRBV20-1 and J usage is TRBJ2-1; no clear D gene. There are 15 residues in the CDR3. V was pared by 3 bases and J by 5 bases, with 17 bases between. Germline V gene sequence: CDR1 DFQATT, CDR2 SNEGSKA (reference sequence). The CDR3 region is CSARWRPRSDNEQFF. Written as DNA, the CDR3 is TGCAGTGCTAGGTGGCGTCCTCGGTCGGACAATGAGCAGTTCTTC.

The J gene is TRBJ2-1, the V gene TRBV5-4; the match to TRBD1 covers 7 bases. Germline trimming cut 0 bases from V and 5 bases from J; bases unmatched to any gene: 11. The germline V gene has CDR1 SGHNT and CDR2 YYREEE (reference sequence). This CDR3 region has 17 residues. The CDR3 spells CASSLDRGRVRDNEQFF. The CDR3 DNA is TGTGCCAGCAGCTTGGACAGGGGACGGGTGCGAGACAATGAGCAGTTCTTC.

This clonotype was counted ten times or more. The rearrangement links TRBV7-9 to TRBJ1-5; 9 positions match TRBD1. Germline CDR1 reads SEHNR; CDR2 reads FQNEAQ (reference sequence). The trim removed 5 bases at V and 5 bases at J, leaving 7 bases unmatched. The CDR3 sequence is 15 residues long. The CDR3 loop reads CASSPTGTGYQPQHF. In DNA form, the CDR3 reads TGTGCCAGCAGCCCGACTGGGACAGGGTATCAGCCCCAGCATTTT.

This clonotype was observed a handful of times. The chain has TRBV24-1 and TRBJ1-1; maybe TRBD1 (6 bases). Trimming removed 4 bases at V and 1 base at J, with 9 bases between. This CDR3 is built from 14 residues. Germline V gene data show CDR1 as KGHDR and CDR2 as SFDVKD. CDR3 nucleotides: TGTGCCACCAGTGAAACGGGACAGAACACTGAAGCTTTCTTT. It specifies CATSETGQNTEAFF.

The V call is TRBV20-1, the J call TRBJ2-1, with 10 bases identical to TRBD2. The CDR3 is 18 residues long. CDR1 is DFQATT and CDR2 is SNEGSKA in the germline V gene (reference sequence). V was pared by 0 bases and J by 2 bases, with 10 bases of the junction left unmatched. CDR3 residues: CSARELHRTSGAYNEQFF. CDR3 in DNA: TGCAGTGCTAGAGAGCTCCATCGTACTAGCGGGGCCTACAATGAGCAGTTCTTC.

This clonotype was seen at least ten times. This rearrangement joins TRBV3-1 to TRBJ1-1, with a weak D call TRBD1 (5 bases). Trimming stripped 3 bases from V and 8 bases from J, with 10 bases between. Looked up from germline, CDR1 is LGHDT and CDR2 is YNNKEL (reference sequence). CDR3 length equals 12 residues. CDR3 nucleotides: TGTGCCAGCAGCCAGGGACCCTCGGAAGCTTTCTTT. As protein: CASSQGPSEAFF.

The rearrangement links TRBV5-1 to TRBJ1-2, with 9 nucleotides matching TRBD1. Germline CDR1 and CDR2: SGHRS and YFSETQ. This CDR3 has 14 amino acids. Trimming cost V 8 bases and J 3 bases; bases outside gene matches: 8. The CDR3 loop reads CASRQGDLDYGYTF. In DNA form, the CDR3 reads TGCGCCAGTCGACAGGGGGACCTTGACTATGGCTACACCTTC.

This clonotype was seen a handful of times. The V and J genes are TRBV7-9 and TRBJ2-1, with 14 bases fitting TRBD2. The CDR3 runs to 18 residues. Germline lookup yields CDR1 SEHNR and CDR2 FQNEAQ (reference sequence). Trimming removed 4 bases from V and 1 base from J; junction bases left unmatched: 6. CDR3 in DNA: TGTGCCAGCAGCTCCGGGACTAGCGGGAGTCCGTCCTACAATGAGCAGTTCTTC. It specifies CASSSGTSGSPSYNEQFF.

The table lists this clonotype with a few counts. The chain carries TRBV7-9 and TRBJ2-4; 8 nucleotides match TRBD1. Germline CDR1 and CDR2: SEHNR and FQNEAQ (reference sequence). The CDR3 loop spans 16 amino acids. J was trimmed by 9 bases and V by 0 bases; bases with no gene match: 10. CDR3 sequence reads: CASSLASDRGGGIQYF. The CDR3 DNA sequence: TGTGCCAGCAGCTTAGCCTCCGACAGGGGAGGTGGCATTCAGTACTTC.

This clonotype was seen repeatedly, ten times or more. The chain combines TRBV5-1 with TRBJ2-7; 7 nucleotides agree with TRBD2. The CDR3 runs to 14 residues. The germline V gene has CDR1 SGHRS and CDR2 YFSETQ. Trimming at V came to 2 bases and at J to 5 bases, leaving 7 bases not matched to a gene. CDR3 residues: CASSFWGRVNEQYF. As DNA, the CDR3 is TGCGCCAGCAGCTTCTGGGGGAGGGTCAACGAGCAGTACTTC.

The chain uses TRBV10-3 and TRBJ2-1, with TRBD1 matching over 8 bases. The CDR3 is 13 amino acids. Germline CDR1 ENHRY, CDR2 SYGVKD. With V trimmed by 6 bases and J by 7 bases, 5 bases remained unmatched. The CDR3 here is CAIRGTGQNEQFF. The CDR3 DNA reads as TGTGCCATCAGGGGGACAGGTCAAAATGAGCAGTTCTTC.

This clonotype was seen a handful of times. V is TRBV5-8 and J is TRBJ2-2; the match to TRBD2 covers 7 bases. The CDR3 totals 15 residues. CDR1 and CDR2 (germline): SGHTS, YDEGEE. Trimming took 4 bases from V and 4 from J; bases not matched to a gene: 7. In DNA form, the CDR3 reads TGTGCCAGCAGCCCTGGACTAGTTCCCACCGGGGAGCTGTTTTTT. Its translation is CASSPGLVPTGELFF.

This clonotype was counted only a few times. This chain uses TRBV11-2 with TRBJ2-1, with 9 bases matching TRBD1. From germline, CDR1 is SGHAT and CDR2 FQNNGV. With 5 bases clipped from V and 5 bases from J, the junction kept 13 bases outside the gene matches. This CDR3 has 17 residues. The CDR3 region has the DNA TGTGCCAGCAGCACCGCACAGGGGGCCCACTACAACAATGAGCAGTTCTTC. This gives the protein CASSTAQGAHYNNEQFF. The full variable domain, in which reference TRBV11-2 and TRBJ2-1 provide the parts outside the CDR3, is EAGVAQSPRYKIIEKRQSVAFWCNPISGHATLYWYQQILGQGPKLLIQFQNNGVVDDSQLPKDRFSAERLKGVDSTLKIQPAKLEDSAVYLCASSTAQGAHYNNEQFFGPGTRLTVL.

This clonotype has at least ten counts. This chain uses TRBV24-1 with TRBJ2-3, with a tentative D call TRBD1 (5 bases). Germline V gene sequence: CDR1 KGHDR, CDR2 SFDVKD. The CDR3 length is 13 residues. The V end was cut by 7 bases, the J end by 3 bases, with 10 bases between. In DNA form, the CDR3 reads TGTGCCACCAGGCAGGGTGGAACAGATACGCAGTATTTT. Its protein product is CATRQGGTDTQYF.

The chain has TRBV5-4 and TRBJ2-1; possibly TRBD1 or TRBD2 for D (5 bases each). Trimming took off 0 bases at V and 1 base at J, with 11 bases between the two ends. The CDR3 covers 16 residues. Germline V gene sequence: CDR1 SGHNT, CDR2 YYREEE (reference sequence). CDR3 sequence: CASSLVGAPSYNEQFF. CDR3 sequence (DNA): TGTGCCAGCAGCTTGGTCGGGGCCCCTTCCTACAATGAGCAGTTCTTC.

Only a few counts were recorded for this clonotype. The chain joins TRBV6-2 or TRBV6-3 to TRBJ2-3; TRBD2 matches 7 bases. The CDR3 contains 19 residues. Germline V gene data show CDR1 as MNHEY and CDR2 as SVGEGT. V lost 0 bases and J lost 1; bases outside the gene matches: 13. CDR3 sequence (DNA): TGTGCCAGCAGTTACTCGATTTATTTGGCGGGAGCCCGCACAGATACGCAGTATTTT. Amino acid sequence: CASSYSIYLAGARTDTQYF.

The chain's CDR3 is CASSQIYTTGTSETQYF. CDR3 in DNA: TGTGCCAGCAGCCAAATTTATACGACAGGGACTTCGGAGACCCAGTACTTC. V and J are TRBV12-3 or TRBV12-4 and TRBJ2-5, with D perhaps matching TRBD1 (7 bases). The CDR3 sequence is 17 residues long. Trimming took 6 bases from V and 5 from J, leaving 25 bases between them.

This clonotype was observed a handful of times. The chain employs TRBV6-5 and TRBJ2-5; 7 bases align to TRBD1. This CDR3 comprises 15 residues. The germline CDR1 and CDR2 sequences are MNHEY and SVGAGI. With V trimmed by 6 bases and J by 2 bases, 9 bases remained unmatched. In DNA, the CDR3 is TGTGCCAGCAGCGAACGAGGGGGCGGTCAAGAGACCCAGTACTTC. This gives the protein CASSERGGGQETQYF.

This chain joins TRBV7-3 and TRBJ2-1; 16 positions match TRBD2. The CDR3 is 14 amino acids. V lost 8 bases to trimming and J lost 15 bases; unmatched junction nucleotides: 10. Germline CDR1 SGHTA, CDR2 FQGTGA. The CDR3 coding sequence is TGTGCCAGCGGGGGACTAGCGGGAGGGCCTTTACTGTTCTTC. Its protein product is CASGGLAGGPLLFF. Complete variable domain (other parts from reference TRBV7-3 and TRBJ2-1): GAGVSQTPSNKVTEKGKYVELRCDPISGHTALYWYRQSLGQGPEFLIYFQGTGAADDSGLPNDRFFAVRPEGSVSTLKIQRTERGDSAVYLCASGGLAGGPLLFFGPGTRLTVL.

CDR3 residues: CASSFRQGGNTEAFF. CDR3 DNA sequence: TGTGCCAGCAGTTTTAGACAGGGGGGTAACACTGAAGCTTTCTTT. The chain couples TRBV12-3 or TRBV12-4 to TRBJ1-1, with 9 nucleotides matching TRBD1. V gave up 3 bases and J gave up 2 bases; unmatched junction bases: 4. This CDR3 comprises 15 residues.

This clonotype was observed a handful of times. The gene calls are TRBV4-1 and TRBJ1-2; 7 bases match TRBD1. Trimming took 4 bases from V and 3 from J; bases not matched to a gene: 11. CDR1 MGHRA and CDR2 YSYEKL come from the germline V gene. This CDR3 is 16 amino acids long. Here the CDR3 DNA reads TGCGCCAGCAGCCCTACCCGGGGACAGCTCGACTATGGCTACACCTTC. Its translation is CASSPTRGQLDYGYTF.

The chain joins TRBV5-1 to TRBJ2-4, with 9 bases identical to TRBD1. The CDR3 loop spans 18 amino acids. Trimming cost V 1 base and J 4 bases; bases outside gene matches: 12. The germline CDR1 and CDR2 sequences are SGHRS and YFSETQ. This CDR3 reads CASSLYIGTGNKKNIQYF. The CDR3 region has the DNA TGCGCCAGCAGCTTGTATATCGGGACAGGGAACAAGAAAAACATTCAGTACTTC.

The genes are TRBV10-3 and TRBJ2-7; D possibly uses TRBD1 or TRBD2 (5 bases each). The V and J ends lost 3 bases and 2 bases respectively, with 11 bases between them. CDR3 length equals 14 residues. In germline, CDR1 is ENHRY, CDR2 SYGVKD. The CDR3: CAISDGTGTYEQYF. DNA for the CDR3: TGTGCCATCAGTGATGGGACGGGGACCTACGAGCAGTACTTC.

This clonotype has only a few counts. V is TRBV7-9 and J is TRBJ2-5; D might be TRBD1 (5 bases). The germline V gene has CDR1 SEHNR and CDR2 FQNEAQ (reference sequence). The CDR3 is made up of 14 amino acids. V was cut by 3 bases and J by 1 base, with 9 bases left in between. CDR3 sequence: CASSLFTGQETQYF. The CDR3, as DNA: TGTGCCAGCAGCTTGTTCACAGGCCAAGAGACCCAGTACTTC. The full variable domain, completed using reference TRBV7-9 and TRBJ2-5, is DTGVSQNPRHKITKRGQNVTFRCDPISEHNRLYWYRQTLGQGPEFLTYFQNEAQLEKSRLLSDRFSAERPKGSFSTLEIQRTEQGDSAMYLCASSLFTGQETQYFGPGTRLLVL.

The sample holds a few counts of this clonotype. The chain carries TRBV12-3 or TRBV12-4 and TRBJ1-4; tentatively, D is TRBD1 (5 bases). The CDR3 spans 15 residues. Trimming left V 4 bases short and J 5 bases short, with 14 bases between. CDR3 sequence (DNA): TGTGCCAGCAGTTCCGGGGACCACATAAATGAAAAACTGTTTTTT. Protein: CASSSGDHINEKLFF.

This clonotype was picked up a small number of times. This sequence joins TRBV4-1 and TRBJ2-1; TRBD2 agrees at 10 bases. With V trimmed by 1 base and J by 3 bases, 6 bases remained unmatched. CDR3 length: 17 residues. Germline loops: CDR1 MGHRA, CDR2 YSYEKL. CDR3 nucleotides: TGCGCCAGCAGCCAAGCGGCACTAGCGGGGATCTACAATGAGCAGTTCTTC. Its translation is CASSQAALAGIYNEQFF.

The V call is TRBV15, the J call TRBJ1-3, with D perhaps matching TRBD1 (5 bases). V lost 0 bases to trimming and J lost 0 bases, with 12 bases between them. Germline CDR1 reads LNHNV; CDR2 reads YYDKDF (reference sequence). This CDR3 contains 17 residues. CDR3 nucleotides: TGTGCCACCAGCAGAGATTGGGGGAGTTACTCTGGAAACACCATATATTTT. Protein: CATSRDWGSYSGNTIYF.

This clonotype was picked up a small number of times. The rearrangement joins TRBV12-5 to TRBJ1-2; no clear D. Per germline, CDR1 LGHNT and CDR2 FRNRAP. Trimming cost V 0 bases and J 1 base, with 12 bases left between them. The CDR3 covers 16 residues. The CDR3: CASGLVILGSNYGYTF. In DNA form, the CDR3 reads TGTGCTAGTGGTTTGGTAATTCTTGGCAGTAACTATGGCTACACCTTC.

This clonotype was seen a few times. This chain links TRBV20-1 with TRBJ1-1; D possibly corresponds to TRBD1 (6 bases). Germline CDR1 reads DFQATT; CDR2 reads SNEGSKA (reference sequence). The CDR3 is 15 residues long. The V end was cut by 0 bases, the J end by 5 bases, with 16 bases between. The CDR3 protein is CSARDPAGAGTEAFF. The CDR3 nucleotides read TGCAGTGCTAGAGATCCTGCAGGGGCAGGAACTGAAGCTTTCTTT.

The gene calls are TRBV3-1 and TRBJ2-3; weak D call: TRBD2 (6 bases). The CDR3 runs 14 residues. The V gene's germline CDR1 is LGHDT and CDR2 YNNKEL (reference sequence). Trimming took 5 bases from V and 4 from J, leaving 13 bases between them. The CDR3 DNA reads TGTGCCAGCAGCGATTACTGGAGGGCAGATACGCAGTATTTT. Translating gives CASSDYWRADTQYF.

The sample holds a few counts of this clonotype. The chain couples TRBV4-2 to TRBJ2-1; TRBD2 aligns across 14 bases. Germline values: CDR1 LGHNA, CDR2 YNFKEQ. V was pared by 6 bases and J by 9 bases, with 13 bases of the junction left unmatched. The CDR3 is 17 residues long. The CDR3 loop is CASSPRLTSGGAGEQFF. Written as DNA, the CDR3 is TGTGCCAGCAGTCCCCGATTGACTAGCGGGGGGGCCGGTGAGCAGTTCTTC.

There are a few counts of this clonotype. The V gene is TRBV6-4, the J gene TRBJ2-5, with a possible D match to TRBD2 (6 bases). Germline CDR1 is MRHNA and CDR2 is SNTAGT. The CDR3 contains 17 residues. V lost 6 bases and J 0 bases, leaving 20 bases between the germline ends. The CDR3 bases are TGTGCCAGCAGCTCCTATAGCGGAAGCCAGTACCAAGAGACCCAGTACTTC. This encodes CASSSYSGSQYQETQYF.